This T cell receptor beta chain was recorded in a study of blood T cell repertoires in COVID-19. The method was immunoSEQ multiplex PCR; TCRdb's version includes in-frame clones alone and lacks a portion of them. The table shows 200,000 to 250,000 clones, with about 86% occurring only once. With 10 bases removed from V and 5 bases from J, the gap between germline ends came to 14 bases. The CDR3 totals 12 residues. Germline V gene sequence: CDR1 WSHSY, CDR2 SAAADI. The chain recombines TRBV10-2 with TRBJ1-1; possible D gene TRBD1, 5 bases. The sequenced sample consisted of peripheral blood. This sequence originates from a woman aged 50 to 65 with COVID-19, enrolled during active disease. The CDR3 nucleotides read TGCGCCACCTCTCTCCAGGGTACTGAAGCTTTCTTT. Translating it yields CATSLQGTEAFF.